The 23 T cell receptor beta chains below come from one sample, sequenced in a study of blood T cell repertoires in COVID-19. Only in-frame clones appear in the TCRdb table, and some are missing; sequencing was by immunoSEQ multiplex PCR. The table lists 150,000 to 200,000 clones, 85% to 90% of them singletons. What was sequenced was peripheral blood. The receptors come from a human donor in a cohort sampled during active COVID-19.

This clone has just one count. The chain uses TRBV7-2 and TRBJ2-5; 10 bases fit TRBD2. Germline CDR1 and CDR2: SGHTA and FQGNSA. Trimming cost V 3 bases and J 5 bases; bases outside gene matches: 0. The CDR3 length is 13 residues. The CDR3 protein is CASSFSGGETQYF. The CDR3 DNA follows: TGTGCCAGCAGCTTTAGCGGGGGGGAGACCCAGTACTTC.

The chain joins TRBV4-3 to TRBJ2-1; D might be TRBD1 (7 bases). Germline V lookup: CDR1 LGHNA, CDR2 YSLEER. The CDR3 spans 15 residues. The V and J ends lost 0 bases and 6 bases respectively, with 12 bases between them. CDR3 sequence reads: CASSQDWRGLNEQFF. Written as DNA, the CDR3 is TGCGCCAGCAGCCAAGATTGGAGGGGGCTCAATGAGCAGTTCTTC.

V is TRBV6-4 and J is TRBJ2-5, with 14 bases aligning to TRBD2. With 6 bases clipped from V and 0 bases from J, the junction kept 12 bases outside the gene matches. Looked up from germline, CDR1 is MRHNA and CDR2 is SNTAGT. The CDR3 contains 19 residues. In nucleotides, the CDR3 is TGTGCCAGCAGCCACCGAGGACTAGCGGGAGGAGAGGACCAAGAGACCCAGTACTTC. Translating gives CASSHRGLAGGEDQETQYF.

The chain joins TRBV6-6 to TRBJ2-5; 8 bases are shared with TRBD1. The CDR3 consists of 13 residues. Trimming removed 2 bases from V and 6 bases from J; junction bases left unmatched: 2. The V gene's germline CDR1 is MNHNY and CDR2 SVGAGI (reference sequence). In DNA, the CDR3 is TGTGCCAGCAGTTACGACAGGGGAAAGACCCAGTACTTC. Translating gives CASSYDRGKTQYF.

This chain links TRBV27 with TRBJ2-1; D may be TRBD2 (5 bases). V was trimmed by 6 bases and J by 4 bases, leaving 13 bases between them. In germline, CDR1 is MNHEY, CDR2 SMNVEV (reference sequence). The CDR3 is 14 amino acids. This CDR3 reads CASSEGAKYNEQFF. The CDR3 DNA reads TGTGCCAGCAGCGAGGGAGCGAAGTACAATGAGCAGTTCTTC.

In this sample, this clone turned up once. The chain combines TRBV5-1 with TRBJ2-7, with 12 bases identical to TRBD2. The CDR3 runs to 18 residues. In germline, CDR1 is SGHRS, CDR2 YFSETQ. After removal of 1 base from V and 1 base from J, the junction contained 9 bases not matched to a gene. The CDR3 reads CASSLSLAGGPRSYEQYF. The CDR3 bases are TGCGCCAGCAGCTTGAGTCTAGCGGGAGGGCCGAGATCCTACGAGCAGTACTTC.

The V and J genes are TRBV28 and TRBJ1-3, with D possibly TRBD1 on 5 matching bases. Trimming removed 7 bases from V and 0 bases from J, with 16 bases in between. The CDR3 length is 16 residues. The V gene's germline CDR1 is MDHEN and CDR2 SYDVKM. The CDR3 coding sequence is TGTGCCAGCAACCCCACAGGAACCCTCTCTGGAAACACCATATATTTT. This codes for CASNPTGTLSGNTIYF.

V and J are TRBV5-1 and TRBJ2-7, with D perhaps TRBD1 (5 bases). V was clipped by 2 bases and J by 9 bases, with 12 bases between them. Germline values: CDR1 SGHRS, CDR2 YFSETQ. The CDR3 has 12 residues. CDR3 in DNA: TGCGCCAGCAGCTTCGATCAGGGTGGGCAGTACTTC. It is translated as CASSFDQGGQYF.

The chain employs TRBV7-9 and TRBJ2-7; tentative D call: TRBD2 (5 bases). The CDR3 totals 14 residues. V lost 5 bases and J 5 bases, leaving 16 bases between the germline ends. Per the germline V gene, CDR1 is SEHNR and CDR2 is FQNEAQ (reference sequence). DNA for the CDR3: TGTGCCAGCAGCGGGCTGAGTGACGGGGACGAGCAGTACTTC. Its protein is CASSGLSDGDEQYF.

V gene TRBV30 combines with J gene TRBJ1-4, with D uncertain. Per the germline V gene, CDR1 is GTSNPN and CDR2 is SVGIG (reference sequence). This CDR3 is 15 amino acids long. The ends were cut back, 0 bases at V and 0 bases at J, with 8 bases in the middle. The CDR3 sequence is CAWSVRPATNEKLFF. For the CDR3, the DNA is TGTGCCTGGAGTGTGCGGCCCGCAACTAATGAAAAACTGTTTTTT.

This clone was recorded once. The rearrangement joins TRBV6-6 to TRBJ1-1, with no clear D. This CDR3 has 14 amino acids. Trimming took 0 bases from V and 6 from J, leaving 11 bases between them. In germline, CDR1 is MNHNY, CDR2 SVGAGI (reference sequence). This CDR3 reads CASSYSSLFAEAFF. The DNA of the CDR3 is TGTGCCAGCAGTTACTCGAGTCTGTTCGCTGAAGCTTTCTTT.

This clone was detected only once. The V and J genes are TRBV7-7 and TRBJ2-1; TRBD2 matches at 11 bases. Per germline, CDR1 SSHAT and CDR2 FNYEAQ (reference sequence). Unmatched junction bases numbered 10, after V lost 5 bases and J lost 7 bases. This CDR3 contains 16 residues. CDR3 nucleotide sequence: TGTGCCAGCAGCCGGGATTTAGCGGGAGGGCCTAATGAGCAGTTCTTC. Residues: CASSRDLAGGPNEQFF.

The chain has TRBV18 and TRBJ2-1; 8 bases match TRBD1. The CDR3 covers 14 residues. CDR1 KGHSH and CDR2 LQKENI come from the germline V gene. The junction had 5 bases not matched to a gene; V was cut back by 3 bases and J by 7 bases. In nucleotides, the CDR3 is TGTGCCAGCTCACCCTTGGACAGGGAGAATGAGCAGTTCTTC. Amino acids: CASSPLDRENEQFF.

J is TRBJ2-7 and V is TRBV21-1; the D call in the table, TRBD1, was not verified against the DNA. TRBV21-1 is classified as a pseudogene. The CDR3 is 15 residues long. CDR3 residues: CASSKSLGLTYEQYF. The CDR3 DNA reads as TGTGCCAGCAGCAAAAGTCTGGGCCTAACCTACGAGCAGTACTTC.

The J gene is TRBJ2-7, the V gene TRBV12-5, with no clear D. This CDR3 has 14 amino acids. Trimming pared 4 bases from V and 0 bases from J, leaving 10 bases between. From germline, CDR1 is LGHNT and CDR2 FRNRAP. Here the CDR3 DNA reads TGTGCTAGTGGTTATGGAGCTAGCTCCTACGAGCAGTACTTC. Its protein product is CASGYGASSYEQYF. The full variable domain, in which reference TRBV12-5 and TRBJ2-7 provide the parts outside the CDR3, is DARVTQTPRHKVTEMGQEVTMRCQPILGHNTVFWYRQTMMQGLELLAYFRNRAPLDDSGMPKDRFSAEMPDATLATLKIQPSEPRDSAVYFCASGYGASSYEQYFGPGTRLTVT.

This clone appeared a single time. The chain recombines TRBV28 with TRBJ2-2, with 9 bases matching TRBD2. Trimming took 8 bases from V and 4 from J; bases not matched to a gene: 11. Germline values: CDR1 MDHEN, CDR2 SYDVKM. The CDR3 runs 16 residues. The CDR3 loop reads CASGPRASGITGELFF. In DNA, the CDR3 is TGTGCCAGCGGGCCCCGAGCTAGCGGGATCACCGGGGAGCTGTTTTTT.

The V gene is TRBV4-3, the J gene TRBJ2-1; possible D gene TRBD1, 5 bases. Germline CDR1 LGHNA, CDR2 YSLEER. This CDR3 contains 18 residues. V lost 1 base and J lost 2, with 18 bases in between. The CDR3: CASSQGYGVLQAYNEQFF. The CDR3 nucleotides read TGCGCCAGCAGCCAAGGGTATGGGGTGCTACAGGCCTACAATGAGCAGTTCTTC.

The CDR3 DNA follows: TGTGCCAGCAGCTTAGCTTGGGGCGAAAAACTGTTTTTT. Protein: CASSLAWGEKLFF. The chain combines TRBV7-2 with TRBJ1-4; D possibly corresponds to TRBD1 (5 bases). The CDR3 loop spans 13 amino acids. V lost 0 bases and J 8 bases, leaving 7 bases between the germline ends. Germline assignment: CDR1 SGHTA and CDR2 FQGNSA.

The gene calls are TRBV5-1 and TRBJ2-7; tentatively, D is TRBD2 (6 bases). This CDR3 spans 13 amino acids. V was pared by 4 bases and J by 3 bases, with 11 bases between. Germline V gene data show CDR1 as SGHRS and CDR2 as YFSETQ. CDR3 DNA: TGCGCCAGCAGCCCCGGGGGTGTCTACGAGCAGTACTTC. Translation: CASSPGGVYEQYF.

The V call is TRBV2, the J call TRBJ2-7; 9 bases agree with TRBD1. This CDR3 is built from 14 residues. V lost 5 bases, J lost 7 bases, and 9 bases stayed unmatched. CDR1 SNHLY and CDR2 FYNNEI come from the germline V gene. CDR3 loop: CASSLGQGTWEQYF. CDR3 DNA sequence: TGTGCCAGCAGTTTGGGACAGGGTACATGGGAGCAGTACTTC.

The V and J genes are TRBV11-2 and TRBJ1-3; D remains ambiguous. Trimming removed 5 bases from V and 2 bases from J, with 7 bases in between. The germline V gene encodes CDR1 SGHAT and CDR2 FQNNGV. The CDR3 contains 13 residues. Here the CDR3 DNA reads TGTGCCAGCAGCCACGAGCCTGGAAACACCATATATTTT. Its protein is CASSHEPGNTIYF.

This clone was counted between two and nine times. The chain links TRBV29-1 to TRBJ2-5; 9 positions agree with TRBD2. V trimming: 3 bases; J trimming: 5 bases; junction bases outside the gene matches: 7. Germline CDR1 is SQVTM and CDR2 is ANQGSEA. This CDR3 spans 14 amino acids. CDR3 residues: CSVDRVAGDETQYF. For the CDR3, the DNA is TGCAGCGTTGATAGGGTAGCGGGAGACGAGACCCAGTACTTC.

A single count supports this clone. Here the CDR3 DNA reads TGTGCCAGCAGCCAGAGACAGGGCCTAGTCTACGAGCAGTACTTC. Translating gives CASSQRQGLVYEQYF. The chain carries TRBV6-5 and TRBJ2-7, with TRBD1 matching over 7 bases. The CDR3 sequence is 15 residues long. V trimming: 6 bases; J trimming: 3 bases; junction bases outside the gene matches: 11. CDR1 is MNHEY, CDR2 SVGAGI, per germline.